This T cell receptor (beta chain) originates from a study of blood T cell repertoires in COVID-19. Turning to the study itself: COVID-19 samples, acute and convalescent, were from the United States, Italy and Spain.

The CDR3 has 14 residues. V was cut by 6 bases and J by 1 base, with 13 bases left in between. CDR1 is MNHNY, CDR2 SVGAGI, per germline (reference sequence). As originally analysed: For nucleated cells, counts were estimated from reference gene primer amplification. The data were produced by immunoSEQ multiplex PCR, yet TCRdb's version contains in-frame clones alone and is incomplete. V and J calls and clone size are as listed in that table; D and trimming were resolved from the DNA. This table has 75,000 or so clones, roughly 87% appearing once. The chain links TRBV6-6 to TRBJ2-7; D possibly corresponds to TRBD2 (7 bases). This clonotype was obtained from a middle-aged man with acute or convalescent COVID-19. The sample taken for sequencing was peripheral blood. The CDR3 reads CASSPGGASYEQYF. The CDR3 DNA sequence: TGTGCCAGCAGCCCGGGGGGCGCATCCTACGAGCAGTACTTC.